The TCR beta chain under discussion was sequenced for a study of T-cell reconstitution after alpha-beta-depleted transplantation in children. During its preparation, the TCRbeta library received unique molecular identifiers. TCRdb analysed the PCR reads with MiXCR anew, one entry per CDR3 protein. The sample gives about 32,000 distinct CDR3 sequences, approximately 7% of which show up once; around 26% is in the top ten. General observations from the study: Roughly two months post-transplant, alpha-beta T cells reportedly originated from several hundred graft clones that had expanded.

V was pared by 4 bases and J by 3 bases, with 9 bases of the junction left unmatched. The germline V gene has CDR1 LGHNA and CDR2 YSLEER. This CDR3 is built from 17 residues. As to this clonotype: Its specificity is not known.

The rearrangement uses TRBV4-3 and TRBJ2-3; TRBD2 matches 11 bases. Sequences were derived from peripheral blood, sampled 60 days after TCRalphabeta/CD19-depleted stem cell transplant. This TCR was sampled from a child under two years old who had a stem cell transplant for acute myeloid leukemia, so the T cells may come from the graft donor. The CDR3 region is CASSPAAVAGGTDTQYF. In DNA, the CDR3 is TGCGCCAGCAGCCCCGCGGCGGTAGCGGGAGGGACAGATACGCAGTATTTT.